This TCR beta chain came from a study of T cell responses to AZD1222 COVID-19 vaccine. Study details: Combined were second doses at about 4 or about 12 weeks. Findings of the study overall: Clonal diversity was possibly underestimated, and the donors were mostly white British, with more females. Just a handful of AZD1222 recipients were seropositive at baseline.

About this clone itself: Its antigen is undetermined.

Sequencing was performed with immunoSEQ multiplex PCR; in TCRdb, only in-frame clones are kept and a portion is missing. The table lists 70,000 or so clones, around nine tenths of them singletons. V lost 1 base to trimming and J lost 0 bases, with 10 bases between them. Germline V CDR1 and CDR2: LGHDT, YNNKEL (reference sequence). This CDR3 has 16 amino acids. The sample here was peripheral blood, taken on day 0 of AZD1222 vaccination. The receptor comes from an adult in good health. The rearrangement uses TRBV3-1 (or the pseudogene TRBV3-2) and TRBJ1-3; D perhaps matches TRBD1 (6 bases). In DNA, the CDR3 is TGTGCCAGCAGCCAAGGAACAGGGCACTCTGGAAACACCATATATTTT. As protein: CASSQGTGHSGNTIYF.